Here is one T cell receptor beta chain with its context. The antigen remains unidentified. There are 13 residues in the CDR3. CDR1 and CDR2 from the germline V gene are SEHNR and FQNEAQ (reference sequence). The data originate from a study of cytomegalovirus exposure and HLA in healthy donors. Study-wide findings and caveats: A later analysis found most CMV-associated TCR beta chains apparently HLA-restricted.

PCR amplification relied on 60 Vbeta primers (plus 13 Jbeta primers). The table came from immunoSEQ multiplex PCR; TCRdb's copy has only in-frame clones and leaves some out. The sample includes hundreds of thousands of clones, approximately 80% of them seen just once. This TCR was sampled from a man aged 25 to 45 in good health and CMV-seronegative. Sample: PBMCs. The chain recombines TRBV7-9 with TRBJ1-3; D not resolved. For the CDR3, the DNA is TGTTCCGGCTACAGAGACTCTGGAAACACCATATATTTT. Its translation is CSGYRDSGNTIYF.